The 13 T cell receptor beta chains listed next were all sequenced from one sample in a study of blood T cell repertoires in COVID-19. This table comes from immunoSEQ multiplex PCR, and its TCRdb copy is limited to in-frame clones, with some not included. Here the sample spans 95,000 to 100,000 clones, about 90% being singletons. Sequencing input: peripheral blood. These receptors all come from a woman aged 25 to 39 with acute or convalescent COVID-19.

The chain joins TRBV3-1 (or the pseudogene TRBV3-2) to TRBJ2-7; 7 bases match TRBD1. Germline V gene data show CDR1 as LGHDT and CDR2 as YNNKEL (reference sequence). J lost 2 bases, V lost 0 bases, and 1 base had no gene match. The CDR3 is 14 amino acids. CDR3 bases: TGTGCCAGCAGCCAAGACAGGGGGACCTACGAGCAGTACTTC. This encodes CASSQDRGTYEQYF.

The chain links TRBV5-6 to TRBJ1-1, with D perhaps matching TRBD1 (6 bases). The CDR3 has 14 residues. V was clipped by 0 bases and J by 5 bases, with 11 bases between them. CDR1 is SGHDT and CDR2 is YYEEEE in the germline V gene. The CDR3 DNA reads as TGTGCCAGCAGCTTGGAGCCCAGGGGAACTGAAGCTTTCTTT. Protein product: CASSLEPRGTEAFF. The full variable domain, completed using reference TRBV5-6 and TRBJ1-1, is DAGVTQSPTHLIKTRGQQVTLRCSPKSGHDTVSWYQQALGQGPQFIFQYYEEEERQRGNFPDRFSGHQFPNYSSELNVNALLLGDSALYLCASSLEPRGTEAFFGQGTRLTVV.

The chain is built from TRBV5-1 and TRBJ2-3; 9 bases fit TRBD1. The V segment lost 7 bases and the J segment 2 bases; nucleotides outside the gene matches: 14. The CDR3 is 17 amino acids. Germline CDR1 reads SGHRS; CDR2 reads YFSETQ. The CDR3 DNA reads as TGCGCCAGCGGTGATCCGGGACAGGGAATATACACAGATACGCAGTATTTT. Translation: CASGDPGQGIYTDTQYF.

This chain links TRBV11-3 with TRBJ2-3; D might be TRBD2 (6 bases). Trimming took off 6 bases at V and 0 bases at J, with 22 bases between the two ends. The CDR3 has 18 residues. Germline V gene sequence: CDR1 SGHNT, CDR2 YENEEA. CDR3 DNA sequence: TGTGCCAGCAGGCCTATCTTAGCGGAGCGTTCTAGCACAGATACGCAGTATTTT. Its protein product is CASRPILAERSSTDTQYF.

The CDR3 DNA is TGTGCCTGGAATGACGGGGACAGGGGCGGGTATGGCTACACCTTC. Amino acid sequence: CAWNDGDRGGYGYTF. The J gene is TRBJ1-2, the V gene TRBV30; 10 bases align to TRBD1. Trimming took 4 bases from V and 5 from J; bases not matched to a gene: 10. Germline assignment: CDR1 GTSNPN and CDR2 SVGIG (reference sequence). This CDR3 contains 15 residues.

This clone was counted once. This chain joins TRBV12-3 or TRBV12-4 and TRBJ2-3; tentatively, D is TRBD1 (5 bases). There are 12 residues in the CDR3. The V end was cut by 4 bases, the J end by 4 bases, with 6 bases between. This CDR3 reads CASSWGADTQYF. Written as DNA, the CDR3 is TGTGCCAGCAGTTGGGGCGCAGATACGCAGTATTTT.

The J gene is TRBJ1-1, the V gene TRBV13, with a tentative D call TRBD1 (5 bases). Trimming removed 6 bases at V and 1 base at J, with 12 bases between. Germline assignment: CDR1 PRHDT and CDR2 FYEKMQ (reference sequence). There are 14 residues in the CDR3. In nucleotides, the CDR3 is TGTGCCAGCAGTCCGGGGGAGGAGAACACTGAAGCTTTCTTT. Protein: CASSPGEENTEAFF.

The chain carries TRBV14 and TRBJ2-1; a weak D match, TRBD1 (6 bases). This CDR3 region has 13 residues. Looked up from germline, CDR1 is SGHDN and CDR2 is FVKESK. Deletions cut 4 bases from V and 6 bases from J, with 10 bases between. CDR3 bases: TGTGCCAGCAGCCCACAGGGCTTCAATGAGCAGTTCTTC. Translating gives CASSPQGFNEQFF.

This clone showed up just a few times. The identical CDR3 is also encoded by other nucleotide sequences in the sample. The rearrangement joins TRBV9 to TRBJ2-7, with 11 bases aligning to TRBD1. The CDR3 runs to 15 residues. Per germline, CDR1 SGDLS and CDR2 YYNGEE. Trimming took 4 bases from V and 4 from J; bases not matched to a gene: 7. CDR3 sequence: CASSPGTGGLYEQYF. CDR3 nucleotides: TGTGCCAGCAGCCCCGGGACAGGGGGATTGTACGAGCAGTACTTC.

The chain employs TRBV5-1 and TRBJ2-7; 11 bases are shared with TRBD1. Germline V CDR1 and CDR2: SGHRS, YFSETQ. This CDR3 comprises 14 residues. After removal of 4 bases from V and 5 bases from J, the junction contained 5 bases not matched to a gene. Written as DNA, the CDR3 is TGCGCCAGCAGCGACAGGACAGGGGGCAACGAGCAGTACTTC. Its protein product is CASSDRTGGNEQYF.

The sample holds one count of this clone. The chain employs TRBV25-1 and TRBJ2-2; D is undetermined. Trimming took off 4 bases at V and 5 bases at J, with 11 bases between the two ends. The CDR3 contains 14 residues. Per the germline V gene, CDR1 is MGHDK and CDR2 is SYGVNS. CDR3 loop: CASSGPLDTGELFF. As DNA, the CDR3 is TGTGCCAGCAGTGGTCCCCTAGATACCGGGGAGCTGTTTTTT.

The chain has TRBV2 and TRBJ1-6; D is unclear. The length of the CDR3 is 15 residues. V shed 4 bases and J shed 7 bases, with 14 bases lying between them. Germline-derived CDR1 and CDR2 are SNHLY and FYNNEI. The CDR3 DNA reads as TGTGCCAGCAGTGCCCGGGGAGGTTCCAATTCACCCCTCCACTTT. It yields the protein CASSARGGSNSPLHF.

The genes are TRBV5-6 and TRBJ1-4, with 7 bases identical to TRBD1. CDR3 length: 17 residues. Per the germline V gene, CDR1 is SGHDT and CDR2 is YYEEEE. V lost 0 bases, J lost 6 bases, and 11 bases stayed unmatched. DNA for the CDR3: TGTGCCAGCAGCTTGGGGACTGGACAGGACAGATATGAAAAACTGTTTTTT. This translates into CASSLGTGQDRYEKLFF.